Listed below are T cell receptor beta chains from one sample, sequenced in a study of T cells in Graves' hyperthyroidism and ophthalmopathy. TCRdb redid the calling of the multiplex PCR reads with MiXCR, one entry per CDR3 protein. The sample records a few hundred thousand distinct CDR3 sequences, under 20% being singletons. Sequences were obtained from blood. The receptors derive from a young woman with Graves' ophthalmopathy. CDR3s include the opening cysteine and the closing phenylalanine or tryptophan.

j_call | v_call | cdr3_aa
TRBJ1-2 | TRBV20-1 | CSARGVQGATDNYGYTF
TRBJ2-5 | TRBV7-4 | CASSLGTSGYQETQYF
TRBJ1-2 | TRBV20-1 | CSAGPGQSYGYTF
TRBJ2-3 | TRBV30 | CAWSSGTYTDTQYF
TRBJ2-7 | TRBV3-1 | CASSQDVGVAGMREQYF
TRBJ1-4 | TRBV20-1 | CSAWGIGEKLFF
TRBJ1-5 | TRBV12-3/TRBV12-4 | CASSLEGLSNQPQHF
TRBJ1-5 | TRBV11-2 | CASSVGQGNNQPQHF
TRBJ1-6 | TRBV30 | CAWSARGNSPLHF
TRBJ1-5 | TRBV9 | CASSARTNAPHYQPQHF
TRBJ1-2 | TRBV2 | CASSEALLRGRDYGYTF
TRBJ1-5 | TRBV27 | CASSLEGTHQPQHF
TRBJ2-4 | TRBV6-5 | CASSYGNIQYF
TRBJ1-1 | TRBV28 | CASSRPGNTEAFF
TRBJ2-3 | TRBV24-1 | CATSDFTGKTDTQYF
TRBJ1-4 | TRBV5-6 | CASSTRLREKLFF
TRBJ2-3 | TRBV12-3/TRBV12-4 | CASSFRLKSMGGRSPDTQYF
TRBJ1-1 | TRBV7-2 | CASSLDRTRGAFF
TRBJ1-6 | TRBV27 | CASSLGTGGYSPLHF
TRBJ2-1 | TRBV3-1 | CASSQKYWTSGDAGNEQFF
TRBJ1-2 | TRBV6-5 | CASSYSAAGGGNYGYTF
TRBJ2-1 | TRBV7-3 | CASSPGPVTSGRANEQFF
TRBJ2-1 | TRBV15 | CATSKTASGEQFF
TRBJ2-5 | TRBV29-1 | CSAPGTSGRAVETQYF
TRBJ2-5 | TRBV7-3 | CASSLLAGWEETQYF
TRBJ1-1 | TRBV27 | CASSPDFYRGTSMNTEAFF
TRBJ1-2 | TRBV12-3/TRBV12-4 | CASSLRGAGANYGYTF
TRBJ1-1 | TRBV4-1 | CASSHTGSEAFF
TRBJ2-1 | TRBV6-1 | CASTHRGGNEQFF
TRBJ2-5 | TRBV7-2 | CASSSRGGARETQYF
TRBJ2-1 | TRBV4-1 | CASSQEGASGNEQFF
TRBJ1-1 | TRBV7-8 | CASSLGPGLNTEAFF
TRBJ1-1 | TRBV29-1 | CSVPGGGGGTEAFF
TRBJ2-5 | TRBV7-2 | CASSLDAAAGNQETQYF
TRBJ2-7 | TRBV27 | CASSLVGQVSYEQYF
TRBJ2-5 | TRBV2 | CASSQWQGETQYF
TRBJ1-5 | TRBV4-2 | CASSQGPHYSNQPQHF
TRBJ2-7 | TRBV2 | CASSVQGRTYEQYF
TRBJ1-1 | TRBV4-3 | CASSQDYTGLNTEAFF
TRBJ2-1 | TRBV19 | CASSLLAGPGGEQFF
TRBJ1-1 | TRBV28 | CASSLLPGQGTEAFF
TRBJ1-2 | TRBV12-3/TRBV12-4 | CASSRVGQSSFDGYTF
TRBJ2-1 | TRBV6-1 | CASSPRGSGAYNEQFF
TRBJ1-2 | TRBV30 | CAWSRDRGGSYTF
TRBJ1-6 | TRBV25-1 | CASSGRQGFDSPLHF
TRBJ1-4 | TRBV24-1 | CATSGAGGNEKLFF
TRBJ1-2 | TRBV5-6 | CASSLGGRANYGYTF
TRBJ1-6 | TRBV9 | CASSVVGQGHSPLHF
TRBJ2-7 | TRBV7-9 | CASSKVPGQGKSYEQYF
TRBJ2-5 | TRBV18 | CASSPSGTYGETQYF
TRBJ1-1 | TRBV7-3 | CASSRTGQGTEAFF
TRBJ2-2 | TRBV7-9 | CASSLTGPGTGELFF
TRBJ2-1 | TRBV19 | CASSYLDSNEQFF
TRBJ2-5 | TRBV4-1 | CASSQPMQGWETQYF
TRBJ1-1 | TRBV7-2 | CDSSLKVPGIPLSGEAFF
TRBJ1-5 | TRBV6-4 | CASSATYSNQPQHF